This T cell receptor (beta chain) stems from a study of cytomegalovirus exposure and HLA in healthy donors. Overall study findings and caveats: A later analysis linked a missense variant in DCLRE1C to the trimming of TCR beta V and J genes. In an earlier analysis, about 87% or about 30%: the productive usage of most TCR beta V segments. Near-uniform donor sequencing depth was presumed by presence/absence analyses.

It was with 60 Vbeta and 13 Jbeta primers that the PCR ran. The assay was immunoSEQ multiplex PCR, and TCRdb's table has in-frame clones only and misses some. This table holds tens of thousands of clones. Comments on this clone: Its antigen is as yet unknown.

V lost 3 bases to trimming and J lost 3 bases, with 8 bases between them. Germline V CDR1 and CDR2: LNHDA, SQIVND (reference sequence). The CDR3 runs 13 residues. This TCR came from a woman in her 30s in good health and CMV-seropositive. The sample taken for sequencing was PBMCs. This chain connects TRBV19 to TRBJ2-5, with D perhaps TRBD2 (5 bases). For the CDR3, the DNA is TGTGCCAGTAGTATCTTGGGAGAAGAGACCCAGTACTTC. This encodes CASSILGEETQYF.